The present entry profiles one T cell receptor (beta chain) with its context. The antigen is undetermined. The data originate from a study of cytomegalovirus exposure and HLA in healthy donors. The junction had 5 bases not matched to a gene; V was cut back by 4 bases and J by 0 bases. CDR1 is MGHRA and CDR2 is YSYEKL in the germline V gene. This CDR3 has 15 amino acids. This PCR relied on a set of 60 Vbeta primers and 13 Jbeta primers. Assay used: immunoSEQ multiplex PCR; TCRdb lists only in-frame clones, some missing. The sample carries 150,000 to 250,000 clones, 70% to 80% recorded once. Study outcomes and limitations: Several of the most significant clusters were apparently associated with common viral pathogens in a later analysis.

The sequencing input was PBMCs. The chain employs TRBV4-1 and TRBJ1-1, with 7 bases matching TRBD1. The sequence was collected from a woman aged 25 to 39 in good health and CMV-seropositive. CDR3 amino acids: CASSRLTGMNTEAFF. The CDR3 region has the DNA TGCGCCAGCAGCCGCCTGACAGGGATGAACACTGAAGCTTTCTTT.